A single sample is the source of the 32 T cell receptor beta chains below, sequenced in a study of shared clonotypes between healthy human individuals. Using immunoSEQ multiplex PCR, the repertoire was profiled, and TCRdb retains in-frame clones only, with some absent. The sample yields approximately 620,000 clones, roughly 97% seen once. Sample: naive CD4+ T cells sorted from blood. The subset: CD45RA+ positively selected. These receptors came from a woman aged 25-40 years in good health.

This chain connects TRBV28 to TRBJ2-7, with 8 bases fitting TRBD2. The trim removed 6 bases at V and 7 bases at J, leaving 11 bases unmatched. The CDR3 is 14 amino acids. Germline values: CDR1 MDHEN, CDR2 SYDVKM. The CDR3 DNA reads as TGTGCCAGCAGGGGGGGAGCGGGAGTGTATGAGCAGTACTTC. This codes for CASRGGAGVYEQYF.

The rearrangement links TRBV28 to TRBJ1-2, with a possible D match to TRBD1 (5 bases). Trimming pared 8 bases from V and 4 bases from J, leaving 17 bases between. This CDR3 has 14 residues. The germline CDR1 and CDR2 sequences are MDHEN and SYDVKM. CDR3 loop: CASAIRDGTYGYTF. In DNA form, the CDR3 reads TGTGCCAGCGCTATCCGGGACGGGACCTATGGCTACACCTTC.

The chain uses TRBV15 and TRBJ1-2, with 7 bases fitting TRBD1. There are 16 residues in the CDR3. Germline loops: CDR1 LNHNV, CDR2 YYDKDF (reference sequence). V dropped 3 bases and J dropped 1; count of bases not matched to a gene: 8. This CDR3 reads CATSRVPQGDNYGYTF. The DNA for the CDR3 is TGTGCCACCAGCAGGGTTCCTCAGGGGGATAACTATGGCTACACCTTC.

The rearrangement links TRBV18 to TRBJ2-1; TRBD1 aligns across 7 bases. Germline values: CDR1 KGHSH, CDR2 LQKENI. After removal of 4 bases from V and 0 bases from J, the junction contained 6 bases not matched to a gene. The length of the CDR3 is 16 residues. CDR3: CASSLAGTASYNEQFF. The DNA for the CDR3 is TGTGCCAGCTCACTAGCCGGGACAGCCTCCTACAATGAGCAGTTCTTC.

This chain links TRBV15 with TRBJ1-2, with 7 nucleotides matching TRBD1. This CDR3 is built from 15 residues. J gave up 4 bases and V 1 base, and 6 bases lay outside the gene matches. The V gene's germline CDR1 is LNHNV and CDR2 YYDKDF (reference sequence). CDR3 coding DNA: TGTGCCACCAGCAGAGCTCGACAGGGAATCTATGGCTACACCTTC. Its protein is CATSRARQGIYGYTF.

This chain joins TRBV7-9 and TRBJ1-1; no clear D. Trimming shortened V by 5 bases and J by 1 base, and 14 bases separated the two germline ends. The CDR3 is 15 amino acids. CDR1 and CDR2 (germline): SEHNR, FQNEAQ (reference sequence). The CDR3 loop is CASSPTGTRNTEAFF. The CDR3 DNA sequence: TGTGCCAGCAGCCCAACGGGAACTAGGAACACTGAAGCTTTCTTT.

The V and J genes are TRBV2 and TRBJ1-1; D uncertain. This CDR3 contains 15 residues. Germline lookup yields CDR1 SNHLY and CDR2 FYNNEI. V lost 7 bases and J 7 bases, leaving 22 bases between the germline ends. CDR3 amino acids: CASTYSPGVLGEAFF. CDR3 nucleotide sequence: TGTGCCAGCACCTACTCACCTGGGGTATTGGGTGAAGCTTTCTTT.

This clone has just one count. This sequence joins TRBV2 and TRBJ2-5; D perhaps matches TRBD2 (6 bases). V shed 9 bases and J shed 5 bases, with 25 bases lying between them. The CDR3 covers 16 residues. Germline CDR1 is SNHLY and CDR2 is FYNNEI. Here the CDR3 reads CASQDPGVRHFETQYF. The CDR3 region has the DNA TGTGCCAGTCAAGACCCGGGGGTACGCCACTTCGAGACCCAGTACTTC.

This chain uses TRBV6-1 with TRBJ2-7; tentative D call: TRBD1 (7 bases). The V gene's germline CDR1 is MNHNS and CDR2 SASEGT. V was clipped by 2 bases and J by 3 bases, with 11 bases between them. The length of the CDR3 is 14 residues. CDR3 sequence: CASSEQGGIYEQYF. The CDR3 nucleotides read TGTGCCAGCAGTGAACAGGGGGGAATCTACGAGCAGTACTTC.

The V gene is TRBV9, the J gene TRBJ2-2; 11 positions agree with TRBD2. V dropped 4 bases and J dropped 2; count of bases not matched to a gene: 4. The CDR3 sequence is 16 residues long. From germline, CDR1 is SGDLS and CDR2 YYNGEE. CDR3 region: CASSTGTSGNTGELFF. The CDR3 bases are TGTGCCAGCAGCACCGGGACTAGCGGAAACACCGGGGAGCTGTTTTTT.

This chain uses TRBV10-2 with TRBJ2-4, with D tentatively TRBD1 (5 bases). Germline V gene lookup returns CDR1 WSHSY and CDR2 SAAADI. The V gene lost 7 bases and the J gene lost 4 bases, with 14 bases spanning the gap. The CDR3 runs 14 residues. CDR3 bases: TGCGCCAGCACCCTGGACATTCGTAAAAACATTCAGTACTTC. It translates to CASTLDIRKNIQYF.

This chain uses TRBV7-5 with TRBJ2-7; the table's D gene call, TRBD1, was not cross checked with the DNA. TRBV7-5 is a pseudogene segment. The CDR3 consists of 14 residues. CDR3 sequence: CVRSVRTGPNEQYF. DNA for the CDR3: TGTGTCAGAAGCGTCAGGACAGGCCCCAACGAGCAGTACTTC.

The rearrangement joins TRBV7-9 to TRBJ1-5, with D unclear. CDR1 is SEHNR, CDR2 FQNEAQ, per germline (reference sequence). The length of the CDR3 is 14 residues. The V and J ends lost 6 bases and 3 bases respectively, with 12 bases between them. The DNA for the CDR3 is TGTGCCAGCAGTTCCGACCGGTTCAATCAGCCCCAGCATTTT. Translated: CASSSDRFNQPQHF. Supplemented by reference TRBV7-9 and TRBJ1-5, the full variable domain reads DTGVSQNPRHKITKRGQNVTFRCDPISEHNRLYWYRQTLGQGPEFLTYFQNEAQLEKSRLLSDRFSAERPKGSFSTLEIQRTEQGDSAMYLCASSSDRFNQPQHFGDGTRLSIL.

This chain's CDR3 is CASSVGVRDHQETQYF. CDR3 DNA: TGTGCCAGCAGCGTAGGGGTGCGGGACCACCAAGAGACCCAGTACTTC. The chain joins TRBV9 to TRBJ2-5, with a tentative D call TRBD2 (6 bases). Germline V gene sequence: CDR1 SGDLS, CDR2 YYNGEE. V was trimmed by 0 bases and J by 0 bases, leaving 12 bases between them. The CDR3 covers 16 residues.

The chain joins TRBV4-2 to TRBJ1-1; tentative D call: TRBD1 (5 bases). V dropped 2 bases and J dropped 3 bases, with 19 bases sitting between them. The V gene's germline CDR1 is LGHNA and CDR2 YNFKEQ. There are 17 residues in the CDR3. The CDR3 here is CASSQKVVGRADTEAFF. Written as DNA, the CDR3 is TGTGCCAGCAGCCAAAAGGTCGTCGGCAGGGCTGACACTGAAGCTTTCTTT.

The rearrangement joins TRBV9 to TRBJ2-5; TRBD1 agrees at 7 bases. Germline CDR1 reads SGDLS; CDR2 reads YYNGEE. There are 14 residues in the CDR3. The V gene end was trimmed by 3 bases and the J gene end by 5 bases; junction bases not matched to a gene: 7. Here the CDR3 DNA reads TGTGCCAGCAGCGCAGGACAGGCTGAGGAGACCCAGTACTTC. Residues: CASSAGQAEETQYF.

CDR3 residues: CASTYCPGTYEQYF. The CDR3 DNA sequence: TGTGCCAGCACCTACTGTCCCGGGACCTACGAGCAGTACTTC. The chain links TRBV6-5 to TRBJ2-7, with a tentative D call TRBD2 (5 bases). The germline CDR1 and CDR2 sequences are MNHEY and SVGAGI. CDR3 size: 14 residues. V was trimmed by 7 bases and J by 2 bases, leaving 15 bases between them.

The J gene is TRBJ2-2, the V gene TRBV5-1; tentatively, D is TRBD1 or TRBD2 (5 bases each). V was cut by 0 bases and J by 3 bases, with 9 bases left in between. Germline V gene sequence: CDR1 SGHRS, CDR2 YFSETQ. This CDR3 region has 15 residues. The CDR3 coding sequence is TGCGCCAGCAGCTTGGAACTAGGGGACACCGGGGAGCTGTTTTTT. Translating gives CASSLELGDTGELFF.

The genes are TRBV10-3 and TRBJ2-3; D is possibly TRBD1 (6 bases). CDR3 length: 14 residues. Trimming removed 6 bases from V and 4 bases from J, with 14 bases in between. Germline V gives CDR1 ENHRY, CDR2 SYGVKD. The CDR3, as DNA: TGTGCCATCAGAGACTGGGACAACGCAGATACGCAGTATTTT. This translates into CAIRDWDNADTQYF.

The rearrangement links TRBV28 to TRBJ1-2; D is unclear. CDR3 length: 13 residues. The V end was cut by 5 bases, the J end by 8 bases, with 15 bases between. Germline CDR1 is MDHEN and CDR2 is SYDVKM. The CDR3 DNA sequence: TGTGCCAGCAGTGAGGACCCGTCCCGAGGCTACACCTTC. It codes for CASSEDPSRGYTF.

The rearrangement links TRBV28 to TRBJ2-7; 12 nucleotides align to TRBD2. The trim removed 1 base at V and 0 bases at J, leaving 1 base unmatched. Germline V gene data show CDR1 as MDHEN and CDR2 as SYDVKM. The length of the CDR3 is 16 residues. The CDR3 region has the DNA TGTGCCAGCAGTTTATTGACTAGCGGGAGCTCCTACGAGCAGTACTTC. It is translated as CASSLLTSGSSYEQYF.

As concerns this clone: Other DNA sequences from this sample encode an identical CDR3 as well. The chain couples TRBV5-1 to TRBJ2-7; 14 bases are shared with TRBD2. The CDR3 covers 16 residues. V dropped 0 bases and J dropped 2; count of bases not matched to a gene: 1. Germline V gene lookup returns CDR1 SGHRS and CDR2 YFSETQ. The CDR3 coding sequence is TGCGCCAGCAGCTTGGGACTAGCGGGAGGGCCCTACGAGCAGTACTTC. Its protein product is CASSLGLAGGPYEQYF. The full variable domain, its missing parts supplied by reference TRBV5-1 and TRBJ2-7, is KAGVTQTPRYLIKTRGQQVTLSCSPISGHRSVSWYQQTPGQGLQFLFEYFSETQRNKGNFPGRFSGRQFSNSRSEMNVSTLELGDSALYLCASSLGLAGGPYEQYFGPGTRLTVT.

The V gene is TRBV7-9, the J gene TRBJ1-1, with 8 bases lining up with TRBD1. The CDR3 is 15 residues long. Germline lookup yields CDR1 SEHNR and CDR2 FQNEAQ (reference sequence). V shed 7 bases, J shed 5 bases, and the junction held 12 bases outside the gene matches. The CDR3 region is CASTSQGGFGTEAFF. The CDR3 DNA reads TGTGCCAGCACCTCACAGGGGGGCTTCGGGACTGAAGCTTTCTTT. The full variable domain, its missing parts supplied by reference TRBV7-9 and TRBJ1-1, is DTGVSQNPRHKITKRGQNVTFRCDPISEHNRLYWYRQTLGQGPEFLTYFQNEAQLEKSRLLSDRFSAERPKGSFSTLEIQRTEQGDSAMYLCASTSQGGFGTEAFFGQGTRLTVV.

The chain joins TRBV6-5 to TRBJ2-1; 7 positions agree with TRBD2. The germline V gene has CDR1 MNHEY and CDR2 SVGAGI. With V trimmed by 0 bases and J by 5 bases, 4 bases remained unmatched. The CDR3 runs 15 residues. The CDR3, as DNA: TGTGCCAGCAGTTACTCGGGAGGGGTAAACAATGAGCAGTTCTTC. It yields the protein CASSYSGGVNNEQFF.

This clone was recorded only once. This chain joins TRBV10-1 and TRBJ2-3; D is uncertain. CDR1 and CDR2 from the germline V gene are WNHNN and SYGVQD (reference sequence). This CDR3 has 14 amino acids. Trimming left V 3 bases short and J 4 bases short, with 11 bases between. For the CDR3, the DNA is TGCGCCAGCAGTGACGGACGGGTATCAGATACGCAGTATTTT. Protein product: CASSDGRVSDTQYF.

This clone appeared a single time. The chain couples TRBV28 to TRBJ1-5, with a possible D match to TRBD1 (5 bases). The CDR3 loop spans 15 amino acids. Trimming left V 3 bases short and J 6 bases short, with 15 bases between. The germline V gene has CDR1 MDHEN and CDR2 SYDVKM. This chain's CDR3 is CASSLGFWGGQPQHF. The CDR3 nucleotides are TGTGCCAGCAGTTTGGGGTTTTGGGGGGGTCAGCCCCAGCATTTT.

The genes are TRBV18 and TRBJ1-1; D remains ambiguous. The CDR3 totals 14 residues. CDR1 KGHSH and CDR2 LQKENI come from the germline V gene. The V and J ends lost 2 bases and 3 bases respectively, with 10 bases between them. The CDR3 reads CASSPAASDTEAFF. CDR3 nucleotides: TGTGCCAGCTCACCAGCGGCGTCGGACACTGAAGCTTTCTTT.

The V and J genes are TRBV28 and TRBJ2-1, with 12 bases matching TRBD2. Unmatched junction bases numbered 7, after V lost 5 bases and J lost 5 bases. Germline V gene sequence: CDR1 MDHEN, CDR2 SYDVKM. This CDR3 has 16 residues. This CDR3 is CASSETSGRSHNEQFF. The CDR3 DNA sequence: TGTGCCAGCAGTGAGACTAGCGGGAGATCACACAATGAGCAGTTCTTC.

This chain links TRBV7-9 with TRBJ1-6; possibly TRBD1 for D (6 bases). V lost 4 bases to trimming and J lost 9 bases, with 13 bases between them. The CDR3 is 14 amino acids. CDR1 is SEHNR and CDR2 is FQNEAQ in the germline V gene (reference sequence). CDR3 nucleotides: TGTGCCAGCAGCTCGGGAGGGGGAAGTTCACCCCTCCACTTT. Its protein product is CASSSGGGSSPLHF.

The chain has TRBV10-2 and TRBJ2-1; tentatively, D is TRBD2 (5 bases). Germline V CDR1 and CDR2: WSHSY, SAAADI. The germline V and J ends were trimmed by 7 bases and 4 bases, with 14 bases remaining between them. This CDR3 has 14 residues. The CDR3 reads CASKQRINYNEQFF. The CDR3 bases are TGCGCCAGCAAACAGCGGATTAATTACAATGAGCAGTTCTTC.

This clone was observed a single time. This chain joins TRBV5-8 and TRBJ2-3, with unresolved D. There are 16 residues in the CDR3. Germline V gene sequence: CDR1 SGHTS, CDR2 YDEGEE. The germline V and J ends were trimmed by 5 bases and 2 bases, with 18 bases remaining between them. CDR3 nucleotide sequence: TGTGCCAGCAGTCAAACCCCGGACGGATTCACAGATACGCAGTATTTT. Its translation is CASSQTPDGFTDTQYF.

The chain combines TRBV5-1 with TRBJ1-3, with D uncertain. CDR3 length equals 15 residues. V lost 3 bases, J lost 0 bases, and 10 bases lay in between. Germline loops: CDR1 SGHRS, CDR2 YFSETQ. CDR3 protein: CASSSGLRSGNTIYF. DNA of the CDR3: TGCGCCAGCAGCTCCGGACTGCGCTCTGGAAACACCATATATTTT.